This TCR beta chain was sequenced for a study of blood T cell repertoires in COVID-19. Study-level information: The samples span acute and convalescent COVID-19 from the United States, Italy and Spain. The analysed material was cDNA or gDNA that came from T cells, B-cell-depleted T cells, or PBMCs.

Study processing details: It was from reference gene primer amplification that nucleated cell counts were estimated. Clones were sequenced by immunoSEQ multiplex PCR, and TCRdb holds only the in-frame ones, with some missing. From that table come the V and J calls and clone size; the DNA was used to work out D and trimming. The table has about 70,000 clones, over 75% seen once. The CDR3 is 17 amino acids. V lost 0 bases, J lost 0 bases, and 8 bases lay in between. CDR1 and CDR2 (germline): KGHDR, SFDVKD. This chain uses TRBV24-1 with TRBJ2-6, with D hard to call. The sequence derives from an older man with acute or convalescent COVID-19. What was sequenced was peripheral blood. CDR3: CATSDLSGGSGANVLTF. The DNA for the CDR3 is TGTGCCACCAGTGATTTGTCTGGCGGCTCTGGGGCCAACGTCCTGACTTTC.